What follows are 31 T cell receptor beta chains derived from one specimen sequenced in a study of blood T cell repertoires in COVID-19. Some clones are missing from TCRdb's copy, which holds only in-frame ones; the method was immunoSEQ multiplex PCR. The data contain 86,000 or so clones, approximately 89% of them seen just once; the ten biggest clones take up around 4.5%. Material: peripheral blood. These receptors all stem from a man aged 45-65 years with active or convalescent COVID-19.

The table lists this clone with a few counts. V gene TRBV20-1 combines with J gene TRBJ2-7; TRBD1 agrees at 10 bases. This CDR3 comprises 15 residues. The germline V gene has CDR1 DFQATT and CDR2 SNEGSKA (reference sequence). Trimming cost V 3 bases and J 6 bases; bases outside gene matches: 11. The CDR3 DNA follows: TGCAGTGCTAGTGGTCGGGACAGGGGTTTTGTCGAGCAGTACTTC. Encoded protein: CSASGRDRGFVEQYF.

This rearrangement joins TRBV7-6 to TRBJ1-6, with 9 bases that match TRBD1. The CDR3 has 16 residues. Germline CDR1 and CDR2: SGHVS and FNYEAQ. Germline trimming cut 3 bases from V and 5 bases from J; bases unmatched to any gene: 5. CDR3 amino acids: CASSLTGGSDNSPLHF. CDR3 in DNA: TGTGCCAGCAGCTTGACAGGGGGTTCCGATAATTCACCCCTCCACTTT.

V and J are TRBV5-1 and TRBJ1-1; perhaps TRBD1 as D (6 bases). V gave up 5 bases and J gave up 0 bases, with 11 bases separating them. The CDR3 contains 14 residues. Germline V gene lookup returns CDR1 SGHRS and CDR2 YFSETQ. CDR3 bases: TGCGCCAGCAGTCAAACAGGGCTGAACACTGAAGCTTTCTTT. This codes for CASSQTGLNTEAFF.

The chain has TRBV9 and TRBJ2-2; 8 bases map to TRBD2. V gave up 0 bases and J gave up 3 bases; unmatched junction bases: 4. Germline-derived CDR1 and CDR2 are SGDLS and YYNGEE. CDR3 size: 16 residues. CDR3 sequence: CASSVARGGYTGELFF. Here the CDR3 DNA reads TGTGCCAGCAGCGTAGCACGGGGGGGTTACACCGGGGAGCTGTTTTTT.

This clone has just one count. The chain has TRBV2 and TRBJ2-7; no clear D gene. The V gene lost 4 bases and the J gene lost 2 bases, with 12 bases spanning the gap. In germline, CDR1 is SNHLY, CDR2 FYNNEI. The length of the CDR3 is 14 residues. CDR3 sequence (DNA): TGTGCCAGCAGTGTTACCTTCGGTCCCTACGAGCAGTACTTC. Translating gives CASSVTFGPYEQYF.

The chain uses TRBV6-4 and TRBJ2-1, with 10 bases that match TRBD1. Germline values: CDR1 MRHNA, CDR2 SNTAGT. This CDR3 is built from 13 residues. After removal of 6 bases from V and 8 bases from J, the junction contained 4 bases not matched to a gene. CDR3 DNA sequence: TGTGCCAGCAGGGGACAGGGGCTGGATGAGCAGTTCTTC. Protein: CASRGQGLDEQFF.

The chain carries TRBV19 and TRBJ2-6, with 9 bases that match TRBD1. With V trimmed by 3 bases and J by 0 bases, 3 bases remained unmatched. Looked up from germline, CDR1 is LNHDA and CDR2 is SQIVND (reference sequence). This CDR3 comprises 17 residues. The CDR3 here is CASSIGTGFSGANVLTF. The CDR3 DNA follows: TGTGCCAGTAGTATCGGGACAGGGTTCTCTGGGGCCAACGTCCTGACTTTC. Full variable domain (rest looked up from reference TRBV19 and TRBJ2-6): DGGITQSPKYLFRKEGQNVTLSCEQNLNHDAMYWYRQDPGQGLRLIYYSQIVNDFQKGDIAEGYSVSREKKESFPLTVTSAQKNPTAFYLCASSIGTGFSGANVLTFGAGSRLTVL.

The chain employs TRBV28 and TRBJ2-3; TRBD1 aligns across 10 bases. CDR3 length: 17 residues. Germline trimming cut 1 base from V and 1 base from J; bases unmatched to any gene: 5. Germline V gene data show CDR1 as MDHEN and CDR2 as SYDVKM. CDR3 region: CASSLLGTGVRTDTQYF. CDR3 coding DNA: TGTGCCAGCAGTTTATTAGGGACAGGGGTTCGCACAGATACGCAGTATTTT.

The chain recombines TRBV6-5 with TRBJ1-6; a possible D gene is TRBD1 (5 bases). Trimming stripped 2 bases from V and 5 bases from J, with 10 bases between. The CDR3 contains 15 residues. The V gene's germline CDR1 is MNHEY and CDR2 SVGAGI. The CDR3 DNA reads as TGTGCCAGCAGTTACGAGCAGGGCGATAATTCACCCCTCCACTTT. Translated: CASSYEQGDNSPLHF.

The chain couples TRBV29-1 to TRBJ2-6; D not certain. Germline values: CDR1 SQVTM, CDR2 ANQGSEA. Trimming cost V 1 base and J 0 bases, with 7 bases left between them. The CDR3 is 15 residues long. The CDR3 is CSVEGAGSGANVLTF. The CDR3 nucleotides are TGCAGCGTTGAAGGGGCAGGCTCTGGGGCCAACGTCCTGACTTTC.

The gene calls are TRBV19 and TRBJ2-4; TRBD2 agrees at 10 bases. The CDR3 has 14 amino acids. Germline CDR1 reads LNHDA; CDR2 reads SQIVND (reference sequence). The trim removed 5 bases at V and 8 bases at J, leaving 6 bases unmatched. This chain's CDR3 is CASSLAGDRDIQYF. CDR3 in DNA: TGTGCCAGTAGTCTAGCGGGGGATCGGGACATTCAGTACTTC.

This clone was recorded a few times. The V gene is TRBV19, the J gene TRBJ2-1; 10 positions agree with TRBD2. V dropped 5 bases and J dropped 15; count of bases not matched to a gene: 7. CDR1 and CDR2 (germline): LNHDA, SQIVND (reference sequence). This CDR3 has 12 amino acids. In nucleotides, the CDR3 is TGTGCCAGTAGTCGGCTAGCGGGGGAGGCGTTCTTC. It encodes CASSRLAGEAFF. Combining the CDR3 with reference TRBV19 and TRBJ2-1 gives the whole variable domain DGGITQSPKYLFRKEGQNVTLSCEQNLNHDAMYWYRQDPGQGLRLIYYSQIVNDFQKGDIAEGYSVSREKKESFPLTVTSAQKNPTAFYLCASSRLAGEAFFGPGTRLTVL.

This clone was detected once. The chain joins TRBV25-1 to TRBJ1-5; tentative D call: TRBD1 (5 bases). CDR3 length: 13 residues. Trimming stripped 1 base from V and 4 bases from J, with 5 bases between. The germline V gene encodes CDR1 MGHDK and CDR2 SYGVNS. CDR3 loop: CASSESGNQPQHF. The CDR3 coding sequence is TGTGCCAGCAGTGAATCAGGGAATCAGCCCCAGCATTTT.

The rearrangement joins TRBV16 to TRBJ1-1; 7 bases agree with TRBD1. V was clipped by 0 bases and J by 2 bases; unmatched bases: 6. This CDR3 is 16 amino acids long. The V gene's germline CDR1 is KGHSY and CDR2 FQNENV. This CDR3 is CASSQSPGTVNTEAFF. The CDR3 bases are TGTGCCAGCAGCCAATCCCCCGGGACAGTAAACACTGAAGCTTTCTTT.

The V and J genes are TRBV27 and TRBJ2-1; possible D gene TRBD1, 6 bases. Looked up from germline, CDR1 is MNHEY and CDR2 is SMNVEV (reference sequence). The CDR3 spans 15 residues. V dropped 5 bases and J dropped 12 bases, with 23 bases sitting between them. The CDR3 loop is CASSQNRDEHLGQFF. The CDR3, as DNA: TGTGCCAGCAGTCAAAACAGGGACGAACACCTGGGGCAGTTCTTC.

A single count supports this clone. CDR3 residues: CASSLDGRGFDEQYF. CDR3 bases: TGTGCCAGCAGCTTAGACGGGAGGGGGTTCGACGAGCAGTACTTC. The chain has TRBV11-2 and TRBJ2-7, with 8 positions matching TRBD2. CDR1 is SGHAT, CDR2 FQNNGV, per germline. J gave up 5 bases and V 0 bases, and 6 bases lay outside the gene matches. The CDR3 is 15 amino acids.

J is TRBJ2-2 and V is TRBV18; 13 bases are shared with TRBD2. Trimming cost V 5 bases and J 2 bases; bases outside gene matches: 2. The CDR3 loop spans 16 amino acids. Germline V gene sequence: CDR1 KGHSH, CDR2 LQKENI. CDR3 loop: CASSRTSGGNTGELFF. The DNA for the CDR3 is TGTGCCAGCTCAAGGACTAGCGGGGGTAACACCGGGGAGCTGTTTTTT.

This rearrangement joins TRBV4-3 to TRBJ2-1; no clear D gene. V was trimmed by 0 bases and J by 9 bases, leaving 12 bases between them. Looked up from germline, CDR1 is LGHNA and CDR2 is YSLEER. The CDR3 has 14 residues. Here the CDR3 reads CASSQEPLLREQFF. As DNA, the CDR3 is TGCGCCAGCAGCCAAGAACCCTTGCTGCGTGAGCAGTTCTTC.

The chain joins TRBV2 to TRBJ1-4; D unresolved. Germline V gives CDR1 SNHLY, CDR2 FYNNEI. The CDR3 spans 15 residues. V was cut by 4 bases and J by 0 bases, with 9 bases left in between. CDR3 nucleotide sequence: TGTGCCAGCAGTGTAACTGATGCAACTAATGAAAAACTGTTTTTT. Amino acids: CASSVTDATNEKLFF.

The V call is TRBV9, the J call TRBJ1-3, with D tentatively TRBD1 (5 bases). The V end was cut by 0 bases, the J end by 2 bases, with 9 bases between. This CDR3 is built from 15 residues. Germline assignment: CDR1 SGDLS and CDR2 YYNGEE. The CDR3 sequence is CASSVDTGAGNTIYF. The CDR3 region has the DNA TGTGCCAGCAGCGTAGATACAGGTGCTGGAAACACCATATATTTT.

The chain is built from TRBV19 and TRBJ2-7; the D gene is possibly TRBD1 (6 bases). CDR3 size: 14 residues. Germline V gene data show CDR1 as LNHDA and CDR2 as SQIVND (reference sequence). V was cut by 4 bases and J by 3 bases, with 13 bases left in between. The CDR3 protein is CASSTEGGYYEQYF. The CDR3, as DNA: TGTGCCAGTAGTACTGAAGGGGGATACTACGAGCAGTACTTC.

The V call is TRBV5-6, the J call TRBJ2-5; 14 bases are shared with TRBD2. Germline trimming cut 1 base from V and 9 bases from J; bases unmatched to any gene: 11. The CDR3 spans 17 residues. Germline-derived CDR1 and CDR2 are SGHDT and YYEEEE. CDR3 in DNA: TGTGCCAGCAGCTTGTGGGGACTAGCGGGGGCTCCACTGGCCCAGTACTTC. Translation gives CASSLWGLAGAPLAQYF.

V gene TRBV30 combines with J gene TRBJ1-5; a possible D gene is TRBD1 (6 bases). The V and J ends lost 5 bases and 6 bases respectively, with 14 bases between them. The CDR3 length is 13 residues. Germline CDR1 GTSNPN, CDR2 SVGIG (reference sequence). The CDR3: CAWGGGGGQPQHF. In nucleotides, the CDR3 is TGTGCCTGGGGTGGAGGGGGGGGTCAGCCCCAGCATTTT.

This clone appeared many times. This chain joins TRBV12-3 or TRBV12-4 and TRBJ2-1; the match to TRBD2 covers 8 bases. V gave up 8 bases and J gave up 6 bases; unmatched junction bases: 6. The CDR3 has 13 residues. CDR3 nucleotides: TGTGCCAGCTCACGGGGGGGGAGCAATGAGCAGTTCTTC. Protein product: CASSRGGSNEQFF.

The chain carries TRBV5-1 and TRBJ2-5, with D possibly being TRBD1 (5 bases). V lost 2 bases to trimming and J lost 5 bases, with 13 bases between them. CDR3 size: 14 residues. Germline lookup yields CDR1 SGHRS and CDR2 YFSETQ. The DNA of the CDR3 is TGCGCCAGCAGCTTAACAGGTACTTCGGAGACCCAGTACTTC. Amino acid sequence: CASSLTGTSETQYF.

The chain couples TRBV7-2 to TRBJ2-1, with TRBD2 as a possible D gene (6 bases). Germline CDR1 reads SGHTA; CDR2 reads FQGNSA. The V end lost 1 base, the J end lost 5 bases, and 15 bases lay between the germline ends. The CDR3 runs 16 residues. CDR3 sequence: CASSLDGGGGNNEQFF. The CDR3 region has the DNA TGTGCCAGCAGCTTAGACGGAGGTGGGGGGAACAATGAGCAGTTCTTC.

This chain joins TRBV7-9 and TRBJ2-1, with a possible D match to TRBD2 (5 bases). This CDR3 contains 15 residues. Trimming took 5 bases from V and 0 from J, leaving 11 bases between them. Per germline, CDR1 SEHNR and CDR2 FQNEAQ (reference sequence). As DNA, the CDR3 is TGTGCCAGCAGCCAACTCGGAGGCTCCTACAATGAGCAGTTCTTC. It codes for CASSQLGGSYNEQFF.

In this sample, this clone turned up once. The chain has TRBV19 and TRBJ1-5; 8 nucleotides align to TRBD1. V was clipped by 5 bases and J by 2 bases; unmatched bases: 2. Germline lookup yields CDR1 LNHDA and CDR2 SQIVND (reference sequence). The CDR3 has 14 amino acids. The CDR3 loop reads CASSGQGGNQPQHF. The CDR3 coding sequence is TGTGCCAGTAGTGGACAGGGCGGCAATCAGCCCCAGCATTTT.

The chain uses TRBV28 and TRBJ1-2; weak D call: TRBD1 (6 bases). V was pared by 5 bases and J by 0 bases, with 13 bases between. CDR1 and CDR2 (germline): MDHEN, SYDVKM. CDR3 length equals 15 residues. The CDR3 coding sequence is TGTGCCAGCAGTCAACAGGGCCTAGCTAACTATGGCTACACCTTC. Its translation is CASSQQGLANYGYTF.

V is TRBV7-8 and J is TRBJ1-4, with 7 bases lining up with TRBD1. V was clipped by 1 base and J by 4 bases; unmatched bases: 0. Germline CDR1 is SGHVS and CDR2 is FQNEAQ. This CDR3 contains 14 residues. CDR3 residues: CASSLGQGNEKLFF. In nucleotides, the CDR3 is TGTGCCAGCAGCTTAGGACAGGGTAATGAAAAACTGTTTTTT.

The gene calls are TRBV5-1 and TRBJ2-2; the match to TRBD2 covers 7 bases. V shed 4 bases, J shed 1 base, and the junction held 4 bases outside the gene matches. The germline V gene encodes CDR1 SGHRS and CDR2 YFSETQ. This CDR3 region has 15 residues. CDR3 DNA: TGCGCCAGCAGCCCCGGACTAGAGAACACCGGGGAGCTGTTTTTT. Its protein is CASSPGLENTGELFF.